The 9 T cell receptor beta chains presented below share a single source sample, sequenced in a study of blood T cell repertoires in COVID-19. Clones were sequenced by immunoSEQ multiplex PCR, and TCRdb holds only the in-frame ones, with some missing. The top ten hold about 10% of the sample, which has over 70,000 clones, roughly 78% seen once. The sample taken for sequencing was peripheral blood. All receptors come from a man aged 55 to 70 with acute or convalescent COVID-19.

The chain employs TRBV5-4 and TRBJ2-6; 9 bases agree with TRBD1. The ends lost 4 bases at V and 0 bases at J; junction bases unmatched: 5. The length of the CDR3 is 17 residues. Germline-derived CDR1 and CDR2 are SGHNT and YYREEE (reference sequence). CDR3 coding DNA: TGTGCCAGCAGCCAAGGGACAGGGAACTCTGGGGCCAACGTCCTGACTTTC. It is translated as CASSQGTGNSGANVLTF.

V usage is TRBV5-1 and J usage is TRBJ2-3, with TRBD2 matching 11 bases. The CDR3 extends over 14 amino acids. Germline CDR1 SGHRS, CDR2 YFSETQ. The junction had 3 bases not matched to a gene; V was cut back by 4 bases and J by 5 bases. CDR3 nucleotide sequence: TGCGCCAGCAGCCCTACTAGCGGGAGAGATACGCAGTATTTT. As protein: CASSPTSGRDTQYF.

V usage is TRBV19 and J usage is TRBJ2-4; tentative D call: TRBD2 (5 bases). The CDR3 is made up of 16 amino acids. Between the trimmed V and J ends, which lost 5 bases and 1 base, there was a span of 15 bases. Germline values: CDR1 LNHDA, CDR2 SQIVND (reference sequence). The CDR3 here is CASSATTRRAKNIQYF. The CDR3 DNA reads TGTGCCAGTAGTGCAACAACTCGGAGGGCCAAAAACATTCAGTACTTC.

CDR3 in amino acids: CASSPSSGSNQPQHF. The CDR3, as DNA: TGCGCCAGCAGCCCCTCTAGCGGGAGCAATCAGCCCCAGCATTTT. The genes are TRBV5-1 and TRBJ1-5; D remains unclear. The CDR3 totals 15 residues. CDR1 and CDR2 from the germline V gene are SGHRS and YFSETQ. V gave up 4 bases and J gave up 1 base, with 12 bases separating them.

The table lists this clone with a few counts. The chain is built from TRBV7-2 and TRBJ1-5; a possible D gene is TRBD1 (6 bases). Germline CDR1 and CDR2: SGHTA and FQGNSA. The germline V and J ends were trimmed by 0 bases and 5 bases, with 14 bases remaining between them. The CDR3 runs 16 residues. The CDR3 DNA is TGTGCCAGCAGCTTAGCGGGACAACGGTTTGATCAGCCCCAGCATTTT. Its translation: CASSLAGQRFDQPQHF.

In DNA, the CDR3 is TGTGCCAGCAGTTGGGGGCAGGGAAACACCATATATTTT. It yields the protein CASSWGQGNTIYF. This sequence joins TRBV12-3 or TRBV12-4 and TRBJ1-3, with a possible D match to TRBD1 (6 bases). Trimming left V 4 bases short and J 4 bases short, with 8 bases between. The CDR3 extends over 13 amino acids.

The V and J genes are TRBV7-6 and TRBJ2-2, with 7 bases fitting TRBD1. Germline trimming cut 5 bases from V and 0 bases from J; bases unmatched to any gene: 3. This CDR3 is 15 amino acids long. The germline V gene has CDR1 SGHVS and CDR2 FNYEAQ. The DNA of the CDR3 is TGTGCCAGCAGCGAGACAGGGCCGAACACCGGGGAGCTGTTTTTT. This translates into CASSETGPNTGELFF.

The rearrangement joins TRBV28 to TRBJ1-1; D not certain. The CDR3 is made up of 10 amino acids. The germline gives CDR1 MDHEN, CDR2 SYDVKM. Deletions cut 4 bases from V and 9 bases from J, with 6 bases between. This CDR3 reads CASSSFQAFF. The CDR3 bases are TGTGCCAGCAGTTCATTCCAAGCTTTCTTT.

CDR3 DNA sequence: TGTGCCAGCAGCCTACAGGGTCCAGATACGCAGTATTTT. It yields the protein CASSLQGPDTQYF. This chain uses TRBV5-4 with TRBJ2-3, with D perhaps TRBD1 (6 bases). The germline V gene encodes CDR1 SGHNT and CDR2 YYREEE (reference sequence). Trimming removed 4 bases from V and 4 bases from J, with 10 bases in between. The CDR3 has 13 amino acids.